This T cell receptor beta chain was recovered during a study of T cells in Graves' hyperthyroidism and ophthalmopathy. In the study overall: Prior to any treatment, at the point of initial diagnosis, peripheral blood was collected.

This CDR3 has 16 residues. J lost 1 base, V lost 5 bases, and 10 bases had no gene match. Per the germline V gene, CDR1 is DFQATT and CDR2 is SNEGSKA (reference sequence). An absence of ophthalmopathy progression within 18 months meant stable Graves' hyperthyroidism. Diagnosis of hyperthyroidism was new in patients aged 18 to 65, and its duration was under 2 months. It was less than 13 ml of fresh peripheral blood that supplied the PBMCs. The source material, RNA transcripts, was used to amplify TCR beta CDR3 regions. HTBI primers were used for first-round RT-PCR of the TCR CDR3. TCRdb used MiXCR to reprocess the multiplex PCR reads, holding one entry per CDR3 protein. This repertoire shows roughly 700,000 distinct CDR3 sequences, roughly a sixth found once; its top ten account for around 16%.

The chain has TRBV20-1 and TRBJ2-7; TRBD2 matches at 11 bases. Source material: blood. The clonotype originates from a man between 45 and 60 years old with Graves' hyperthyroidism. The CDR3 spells CSAVGPGLAASYEQYF. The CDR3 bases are TGCAGTGCTGTGGGACCGGGACTAGCGGCTTCCTACGAGCAGTACTTC.